Listed below are T cell receptor beta chains from one sample, sequenced in a study of shared clonotypes between healthy human individuals. The table came from immunoSEQ multiplex PCR; TCRdb's copy has only in-frame clones and leaves some out. The sample yields over a million clones, approximately 98.5% seen once. Sequencing input: naive CD4+ T cells sorted from blood. Receptors were obtained from a man aged 30-40 years in good health. The CDR3 runs from the conserved cysteine through the conserved F or W. The D gene is left open where the match is weak. The size field is filled for only some rows; it gives once, few, many or a size class.

V gene	J gene	CDR3 length	D gene	clone size	CDR3 protein	CDR3 DNA
TRBV9	TRBJ2-7	15	NA	NA	CASSVASGATYEQYF	TGTGCCAGCAGCGTAGCCTCAGGGGCCACCTACGAGCAGTACTTC
TRBV6-6	TRBJ2-7	12	NA	NA	CASTAGRYEQYF	TGTGCCAGCACGGCAGGGCGATACGAGCAGTACTTC
TRBV5-5	TRBJ2-1	15	NA	NA	CASSFPTGLYNEQFF	TGTGCCAGCAGCTTTCCAACAGGGCTTTACAATGAGCAGTTCTTC
TRBV9	TRBJ2-6	16	TRBD1	once	CASSAQGAGGANVLTF	TGTGCCAGCAGCGCCCAGGGGGCAGGAGGGGCCAACGTCCTGACTTTC
TRBV10-1	TRBJ2-3	13	NA	once	CASKGGGTDTQYF	TGCGCCAGCAAGGGCGGAGGCACAGATACGCAGTATTTT
TRBV30	TRBJ2-2	15	TRBD1	NA	CAWSVGDRDTGELFF	TGTGCCTGGAGTGTAGGGGACAGGGACACCGGGGAGCTGTTTTTT
TRBV5-1	TRBJ2-3	14	NA	NA	CASSAPGPLGTQYF	TGCGCCAGCAGCGCTCCGGGGCCGTTGGGAACGCAGTATTTT
TRBV18	TRBJ2-7	14	NA	NA	CASSSGTGPYEQYF	TGTGCCAGCTCTTCGGGGACGGGCCCCTACGAGCAGTACTTC
TRBV10-2	TRBJ2-6	17	TRBD2	NA	CASTELAGGPGANVLTF	TGCGCCAGCACCGAACTAGCGGGAGGGCCTGGGGCCAACGTCCTGACTTTC
TRBV28	TRBJ2-3	17	NA	NA	CASSSPRGFGSGDTQYF	TGTGCCAGCAGTTCCCCCAGGGGGTTTGGTAGCGGGGATACGCAGTATTTT
TRBV5-4	TRBJ1-2	14	TRBD1	NA	CASSQWTGNYGYTF	TGTGCCAGCAGCCAATGGACAGGGAACTATGGCTACACCTTC
TRBV15	TRBJ2-7	14	NA	NA	CATSFAGLSYEQYF	TGTGCCACCAGCTTCGCGGGACTCTCCTACGAGCAGTACTTC
TRBV27	TRBJ1-2	13	NA	NA	CASSSGGYYGYTF	TGTGCCAGCAGTTCGGGGGGCTACTATGGCTACACCTTC
TRBV29-1	TRBJ2-3	14	TRBD1	NA	CSVELGQWGDTQYF	TGCAGCGTTGAGTTGGGACAGTGGGGAGATACGCAGTATTTT
TRBV10-1	TRBJ2-5	13	NA	NA	CASSESSQETQYF	TGCGCCAGCAGTGAGTCGAGTCAAGAGACCCAGTACTTC
TRBV27	TRBJ2-3	19	TRBD2	NA	CASSLFSQRTSGSPDTQYF	TGTGCCAGCAGTTTATTTTCGCAGCGGACTAGCGGGAGCCCAGATACGCAGTATTTT
TRBV18	TRBJ2-1	14	NA	once	CASSPRWGDNEQFF	TGTGCCAGCTCACCACGGTGGGGGGACAATGAGCAGTTCTTC
TRBV19	TRBJ1-5	17	NA	NA	CASSDVGRVKINQPQHF	TGTGCCAGTAGTGACGTTGGGAGGGTCAAAATCAATCAGCCCCAGCATTTT
TRBV25-1	TRBJ2-7	15	TRBD1	NA	CASSGAGTGYHEQYF	TGTGCCAGCAGTGGCGCGGGGACAGGGTACCACGAGCAGTACTTC
TRBV27	TRBJ2-1	15	TRBD2	NA	CASRKRLAGDNEQFF	TGTGCCAGCAGAAAAAGACTAGCGGGAGATAATGAGCAGTTCTTC
TRBV18	TRBJ1-5	16	TRBD1	NA	CASSPGTGARNQPQHF	TGTGCCAGCTCACCTGGGACAGGGGCTCGCAATCAGCCCCAGCATTTT
TRBV20-1	TRBJ2-5	9	NA	NA	CSVQETQYF	TGCAGTGTCCAAGAGACCCAGTACTTC
TRBV11-2	TRBJ1-2	14	NA	once	CASSLRTELYGYTF	TGTGCCAGCAGCCTAAGGACGGAACTATATGGCTACACCTTC
TRBV7-9	TRBJ2-2	14	NA	NA	CASSFWGDAGELFF	TGTGCCAGCAGCTTCTGGGGTGACGCCGGGGAGCTGTTTTTT
TRBV7-8	TRBJ2-5	12	NA	NA	CASSRRAETQYF	TGTGCCAGCAGCCGACGGGCAGAGACCCAGTACTTC
TRBV4-3	TRBJ1-1	16	NA	NA	CASSQKVIGAVTEAFF	TGCGCCAGCAGCCAAAAAGTGATTGGGGCAGTTACTGAAGCTTTCTTT
TRBV14	TRBJ2-1	14	NA	NA	CASRRGSSYNEQFF	TGTGCCAGTAGACGTGGGAGCTCCTACAATGAGCAGTTCTTC
TRBV29-1	TRBJ2-3	18	TRBD2	NA	CSVLAGGFSGFRTDTQYF	TGCAGCGTTTTAGCGGGAGGGTTCTCCGGGTTCCGCACAGATACGCAGTATTTT
TRBV5-4	TRBJ2-5	17	TRBD2	NA	CASSPGRGTRGQETQYF	TGTGCCAGCAGTCCCGGCCGCGGGACTAGGGGGCAAGAGACCCAGTACTTC
TRBV12-1	TRBJ2-1	17	NA	NA	CARRRRSSSGSYNEQFF	TGTGCCAGACGCAGGAGGTCCTCTTCTGGCTCCTACAATGAGCAGTTCTTC
TRBV5-1	TRBJ2-5	16	TRBD1	NA	CASSLVVTGESATQYF	TGCGCCAGCAGCTTGGTCGTGACAGGGGAAAGCGCGACCCAGTACTTC
TRBV27	TRBJ2-7	13	NA	NA	CASRRDAAYEQYF	TGTGCCAGCAGAAGGGACGCTGCCTACGAGCAGTACTTC
TRBV9	TRBJ2-2	16	TRBD2	NA	CASSWTSGANTGELFF	TGTGCCAGCAGCTGGACTAGCGGGGCGAACACCGGGGAGCTGTTTTTT
TRBV19	TRBJ2-3	14	NA	NA	CASSMAIPTDTQYF	TGTGCCAGTAGTATGGCCATACCGACAGATACGCAGTATTTT
TRBV11-2	TRBJ2-7	12	NA	once	CASSLDTYEQYF	TGTGCCAGCAGCTTAGACACTTACGAGCAGTACTTC
TRBV9	TRBJ2-2	16	NA	NA	CASSVVGHRIGGELFF	TGTGCCAGCAGCGTAGTGGGACACCGTATCGGCGGGGAGCTGTTTTTT
TRBV29-1	TRBJ1-2	15	NA	NA	CSVRESVRANYGYTF	TGCAGCGTTCGCGAGAGTGTTCGCGCTAACTATGGCTACACCTTC
TRBV5-1	TRBJ1-4	14	NA	NA	CASSGGRTNEKLFF	TGCGCCAGCAGCGGGGGTCGTACTAATGAAAAACTGTTTTTT
TRBV11-3	TRBJ2-3	15	TRBD2	NA	CASSSRTSGLDTQYF	TGTGCCAGCAGCTCGCGGACTAGCGGCCTGGATACGCAGTATTTT
TRBV28	TRBJ2-7	13	NA	NA	CASSLGGFYEQYF	TGTGCCAGCAGTTTAGGGGGTTTCTACGAGCAGTACTTC
TRBV29-1	TRBJ1-2	12	NA	NA	CSVRTRLDGYTF	TGCAGCGTCCGGACTCGCCTAGATGGCTACACCTTC
TRBV19	TRBJ2-2	13	NA	NA	CASSNGLPGELFF	TGTGCCAGTAGTAATGGGTTACCCGGGGAGCTGTTTTTT
TRBV5-5	TRBJ1-1	15	NA	NA	CASSLVGRVNTEAFF	TGTGCCAGCAGCTTGGTCGGACGGGTGAACACTGAAGCTTTCTTT
TRBV9	TRBJ2-5	14	NA	once	CASSVVDNQETQYF	TGTGCCAGCAGCGTAGTAGACAACCAAGAGACCCAGTACTTC
TRBV11-2	TRBJ2-1	15	TRBD2	NA	CASTSAGGSYNEQFF	TGTGCCAGCACCAGTGCGGGGGGATCCTACAATGAGCAGTTCTTC
TRBV9	TRBJ2-7	13	NA	NA	CASSPVGSGEQYF	TGTGCCAGCAGTCCCGTGGGGTCGGGGGAGCAGTACTTC